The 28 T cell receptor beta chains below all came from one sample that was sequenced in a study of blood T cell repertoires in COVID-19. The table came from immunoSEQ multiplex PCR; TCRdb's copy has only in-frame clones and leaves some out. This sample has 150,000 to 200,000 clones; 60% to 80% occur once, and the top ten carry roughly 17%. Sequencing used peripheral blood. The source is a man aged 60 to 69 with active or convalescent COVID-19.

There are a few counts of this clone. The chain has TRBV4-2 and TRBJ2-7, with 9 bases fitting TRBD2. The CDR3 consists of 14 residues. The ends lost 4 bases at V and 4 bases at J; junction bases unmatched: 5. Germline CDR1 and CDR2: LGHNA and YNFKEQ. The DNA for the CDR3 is TGTGCCAGCAGCCTTAGCGGGAGCAGTTACGAGCAGTACTTC. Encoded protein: CASSLSGSSYEQYF.

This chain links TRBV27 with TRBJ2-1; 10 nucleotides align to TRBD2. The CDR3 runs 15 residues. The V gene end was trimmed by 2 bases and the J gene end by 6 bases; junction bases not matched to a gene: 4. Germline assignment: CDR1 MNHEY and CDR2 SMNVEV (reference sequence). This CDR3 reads CASSLRLAGVNEQFF. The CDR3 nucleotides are TGTGCCAGCAGTTTACGGCTAGCGGGAGTCAATGAGCAGTTCTTC.

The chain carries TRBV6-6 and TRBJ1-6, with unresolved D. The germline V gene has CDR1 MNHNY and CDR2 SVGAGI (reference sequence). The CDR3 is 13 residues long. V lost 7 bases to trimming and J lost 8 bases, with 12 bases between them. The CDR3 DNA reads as TGTGCCAGCATTAGTGCAGAGGATTCACCCCTCCACTTT. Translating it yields CASISAEDSPLHF.

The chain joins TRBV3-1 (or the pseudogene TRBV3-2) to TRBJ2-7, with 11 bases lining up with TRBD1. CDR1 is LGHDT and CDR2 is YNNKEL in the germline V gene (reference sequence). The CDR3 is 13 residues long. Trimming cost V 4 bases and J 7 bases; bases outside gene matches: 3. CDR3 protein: CASSPRDRGEQYF. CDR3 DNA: TGTGCCAGCAGCCCTCGGGACAGGGGGGAGCAGTACTTC.

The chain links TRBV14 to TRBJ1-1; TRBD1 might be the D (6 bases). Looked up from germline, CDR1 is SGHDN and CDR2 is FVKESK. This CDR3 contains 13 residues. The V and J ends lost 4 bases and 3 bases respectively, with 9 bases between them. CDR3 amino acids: CASSLTGDTEAFF. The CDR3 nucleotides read TGTGCCAGCAGCCTGACAGGAGACACTGAAGCTTTCTTT.

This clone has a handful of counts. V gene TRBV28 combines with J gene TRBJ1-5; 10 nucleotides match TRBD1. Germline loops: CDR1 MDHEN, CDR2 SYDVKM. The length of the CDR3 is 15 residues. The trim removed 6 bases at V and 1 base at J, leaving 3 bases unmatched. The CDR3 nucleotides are TGTGCCAGCAGGTGGACAGGGGGAAGCAATCAGCCCCAGCATTTT. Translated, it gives CASRWTGGSNQPQHF.

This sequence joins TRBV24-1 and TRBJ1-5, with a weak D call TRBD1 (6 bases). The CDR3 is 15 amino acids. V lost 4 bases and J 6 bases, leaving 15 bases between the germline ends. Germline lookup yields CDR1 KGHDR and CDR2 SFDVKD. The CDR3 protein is CATSDPNRESQPQHF. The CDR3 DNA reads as TGTGCCACCAGTGACCCTAACAGGGAGTCTCAGCCCCAGCATTTT.

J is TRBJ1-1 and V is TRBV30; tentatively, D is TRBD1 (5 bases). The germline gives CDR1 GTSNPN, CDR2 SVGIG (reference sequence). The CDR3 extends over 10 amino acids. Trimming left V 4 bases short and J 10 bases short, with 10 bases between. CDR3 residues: CAWKGARAFF. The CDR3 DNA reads TGTGCCTGGAAAGGGGCGCGAGCTTTCTTT.

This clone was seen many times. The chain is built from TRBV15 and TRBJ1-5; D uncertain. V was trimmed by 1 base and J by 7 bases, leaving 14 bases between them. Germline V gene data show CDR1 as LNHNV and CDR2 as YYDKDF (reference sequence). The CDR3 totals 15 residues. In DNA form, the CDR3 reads TGTGCCACCAGCAGAGCCGCGGAGATCAACCAGCCCCAGCATTTT. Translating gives CATSRAAEINQPQHF.

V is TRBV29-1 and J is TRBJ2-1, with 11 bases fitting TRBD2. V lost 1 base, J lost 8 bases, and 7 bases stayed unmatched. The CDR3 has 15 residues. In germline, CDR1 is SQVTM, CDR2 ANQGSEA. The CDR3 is CSVEGGLAALDEQFF. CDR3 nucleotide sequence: TGCAGCGTTGAAGGGGGACTAGCGGCTTTGGATGAGCAGTTCTTC.

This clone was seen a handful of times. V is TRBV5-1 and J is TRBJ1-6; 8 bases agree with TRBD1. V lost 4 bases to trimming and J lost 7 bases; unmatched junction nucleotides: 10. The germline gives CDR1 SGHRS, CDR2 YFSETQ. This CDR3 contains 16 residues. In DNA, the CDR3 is TGCGCCAGCAGCCCTGGGCAGGGGGCGCAAAATTCACCCCTCCACTTT. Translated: CASSPGQGAQNSPLHF.

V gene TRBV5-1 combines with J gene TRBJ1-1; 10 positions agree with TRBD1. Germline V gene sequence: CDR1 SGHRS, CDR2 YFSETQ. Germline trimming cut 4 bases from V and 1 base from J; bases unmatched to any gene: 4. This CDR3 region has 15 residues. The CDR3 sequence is CASSLRTGGNTEAFF. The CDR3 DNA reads TGCGCCAGCAGCCTCCGGACAGGGGGGAACACTGAAGCTTTCTTT.

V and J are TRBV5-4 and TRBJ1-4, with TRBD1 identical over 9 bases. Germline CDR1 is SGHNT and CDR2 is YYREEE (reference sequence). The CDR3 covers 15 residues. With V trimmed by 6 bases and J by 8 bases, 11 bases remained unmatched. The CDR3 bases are TGTGCCAGCACCACAAAACAGGGGGCGGGAGAAAAACTGTTTTTT. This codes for CASTTKQGAGEKLFF. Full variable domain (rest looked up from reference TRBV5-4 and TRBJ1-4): ETGVTQSPTHLIKTRGQQVTLRCSSQSGHNTVSWYQQALGQGPQFIFQYYREEENGRGNFPPRFSGLQFPNYSSELNVNALELDDSALYLCASTTKQGAGEKLFFGSGTQLSVL.

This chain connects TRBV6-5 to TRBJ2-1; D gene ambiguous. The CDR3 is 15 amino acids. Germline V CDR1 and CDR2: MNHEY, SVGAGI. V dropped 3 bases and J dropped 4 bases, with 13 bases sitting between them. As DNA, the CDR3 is TGTGCCAGCAGTTATGCGGCGCCTAGGTACAATGAGCAGTTCTTC. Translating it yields CASSYAAPRYNEQFF.

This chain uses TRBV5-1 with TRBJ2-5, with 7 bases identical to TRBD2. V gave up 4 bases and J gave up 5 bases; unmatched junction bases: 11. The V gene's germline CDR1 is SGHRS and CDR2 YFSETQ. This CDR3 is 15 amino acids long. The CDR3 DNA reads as TGCGCCAGCAGCCCGAATGGACTAGTAGGGGAGACCCAGTACTTC. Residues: CASSPNGLVGETQYF.

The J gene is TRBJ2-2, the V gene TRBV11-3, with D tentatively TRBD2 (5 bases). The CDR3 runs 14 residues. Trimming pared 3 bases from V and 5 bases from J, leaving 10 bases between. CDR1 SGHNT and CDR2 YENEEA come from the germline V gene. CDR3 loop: CASSLHSGTGELFF. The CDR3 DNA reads TGTGCCAGCAGCTTGCACTCGGGAACCGGGGAGCTGTTTTTT.

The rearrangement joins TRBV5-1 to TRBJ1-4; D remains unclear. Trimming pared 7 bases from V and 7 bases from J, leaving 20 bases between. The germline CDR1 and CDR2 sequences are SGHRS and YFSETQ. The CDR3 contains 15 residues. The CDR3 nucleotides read TGCGCCAGCGCCCTCTCGGGGAACCGCCTTGAAAAACTGTTTTTT. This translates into CASALSGNRLEKLFF.

The CDR3, as DNA: TGCAGCGTTGTTGACTCCGAGTTCTACGAGCAGTACTTC. The encoded protein is CSVVDSEFYEQYF. This rearrangement joins TRBV29-1 to TRBJ2-7; no definite D call. The V gene's germline CDR1 is SQVTM and CDR2 ANQGSEA. CDR3 size: 13 residues. V lost 4 bases and J 3 bases, leaving 13 bases between the germline ends.

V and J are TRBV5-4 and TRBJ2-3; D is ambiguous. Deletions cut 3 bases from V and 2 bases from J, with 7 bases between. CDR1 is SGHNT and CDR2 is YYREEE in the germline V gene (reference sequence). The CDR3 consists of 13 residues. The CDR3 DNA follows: TGTGCCAGCAGCTCCCTTAACACAGATACGCAGTATTTT. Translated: CASSSLNTDTQYF. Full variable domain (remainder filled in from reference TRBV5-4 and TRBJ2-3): ETGVTQSPTHLIKTRGQQVTLRCSSQSGHNTVSWYQQALGQGPQFIFQYYREEENGRGNFPPRFSGLQFPNYSSELNVNALELDDSALYLCASSSLNTDTQYFGPGTRLTVL.

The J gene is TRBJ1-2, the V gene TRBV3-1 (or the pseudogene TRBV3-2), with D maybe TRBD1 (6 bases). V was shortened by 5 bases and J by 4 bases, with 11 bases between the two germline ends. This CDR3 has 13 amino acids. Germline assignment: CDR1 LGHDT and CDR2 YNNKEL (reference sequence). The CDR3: CASSKDRSYGYTF. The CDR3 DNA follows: TGTGCCAGCAGCAAGGACAGATCCTATGGCTACACCTTC.

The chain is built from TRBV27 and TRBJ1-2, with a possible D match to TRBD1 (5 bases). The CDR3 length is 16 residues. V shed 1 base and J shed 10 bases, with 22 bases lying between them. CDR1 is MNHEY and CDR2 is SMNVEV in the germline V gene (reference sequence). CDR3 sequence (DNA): TGTGCCAGCAGTTTATGGGGCCGGGGGGGTTCCTTTGTCTACACCTTC. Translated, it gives CASSLWGRGGSFVYTF.

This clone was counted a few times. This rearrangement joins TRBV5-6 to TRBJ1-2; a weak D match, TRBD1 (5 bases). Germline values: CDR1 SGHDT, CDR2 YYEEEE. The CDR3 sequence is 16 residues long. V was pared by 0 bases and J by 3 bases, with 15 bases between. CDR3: CASSLGWGRADYGYTF. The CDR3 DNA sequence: TGTGCCAGCAGCTTGGGGTGGGGCAGGGCGGACTATGGCTACACCTTC. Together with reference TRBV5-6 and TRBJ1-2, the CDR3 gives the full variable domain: DAGVTQSPTHLIKTRGQQVTLRCSPKSGHDTVSWYQQALGQGPQFIFQYYEEEERQRGNFPDRFSGHQFPNYSSELNVNALLLGDSALYLCASSLGWGRADYGYTFGSGTRLTVV.

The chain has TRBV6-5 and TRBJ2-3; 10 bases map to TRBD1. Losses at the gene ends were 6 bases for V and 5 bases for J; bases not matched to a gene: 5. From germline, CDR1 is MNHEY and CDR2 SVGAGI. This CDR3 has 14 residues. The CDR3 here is CASSRDRGQDTQYF. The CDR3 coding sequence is TGTGCCAGCAGCCGAGACAGGGGGCAAGATACGCAGTATTTT.

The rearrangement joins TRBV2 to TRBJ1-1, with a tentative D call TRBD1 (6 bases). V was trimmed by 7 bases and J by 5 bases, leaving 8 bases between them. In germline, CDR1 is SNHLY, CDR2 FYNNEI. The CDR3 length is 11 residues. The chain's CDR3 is CASTGDTEAFF. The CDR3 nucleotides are TGTGCCAGCACAGGGGATACTGAAGCTTTCTTT.

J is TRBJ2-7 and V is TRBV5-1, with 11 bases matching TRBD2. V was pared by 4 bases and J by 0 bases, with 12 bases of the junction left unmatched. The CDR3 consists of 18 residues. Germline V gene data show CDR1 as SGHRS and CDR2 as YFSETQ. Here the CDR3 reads CASSISPSGRFDSYEQYF. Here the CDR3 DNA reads TGCGCCAGCAGCATTAGCCCTAGCGGGAGGTTCGACTCCTACGAGCAGTACTTC.

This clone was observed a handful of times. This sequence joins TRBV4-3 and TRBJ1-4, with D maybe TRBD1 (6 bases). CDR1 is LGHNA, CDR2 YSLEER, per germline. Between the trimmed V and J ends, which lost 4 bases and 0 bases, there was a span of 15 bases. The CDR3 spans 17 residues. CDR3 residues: CASSRQASIATNEKLFF. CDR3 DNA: TGCGCCAGCAGCCGACAGGCTTCCATTGCAACTAATGAAAAACTGTTTTTT.

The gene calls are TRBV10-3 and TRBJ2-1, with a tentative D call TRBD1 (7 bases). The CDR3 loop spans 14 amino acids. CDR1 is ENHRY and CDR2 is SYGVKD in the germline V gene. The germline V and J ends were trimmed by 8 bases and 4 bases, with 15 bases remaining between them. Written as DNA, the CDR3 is TGTGCCATCGGCGCGGGACAGCGTTACAATGAGCAGTTCTTC. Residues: CAIGAGQRYNEQFF.

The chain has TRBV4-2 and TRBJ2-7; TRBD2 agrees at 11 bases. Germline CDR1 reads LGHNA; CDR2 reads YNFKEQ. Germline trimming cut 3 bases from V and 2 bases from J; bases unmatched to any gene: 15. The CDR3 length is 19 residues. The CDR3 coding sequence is TGTGCCAGCAGCCATTGGCTAGCGGGAGGTACGGTCACGGCCTACGAGCAGTACTTC. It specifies CASSHWLAGGTVTAYEQYF.